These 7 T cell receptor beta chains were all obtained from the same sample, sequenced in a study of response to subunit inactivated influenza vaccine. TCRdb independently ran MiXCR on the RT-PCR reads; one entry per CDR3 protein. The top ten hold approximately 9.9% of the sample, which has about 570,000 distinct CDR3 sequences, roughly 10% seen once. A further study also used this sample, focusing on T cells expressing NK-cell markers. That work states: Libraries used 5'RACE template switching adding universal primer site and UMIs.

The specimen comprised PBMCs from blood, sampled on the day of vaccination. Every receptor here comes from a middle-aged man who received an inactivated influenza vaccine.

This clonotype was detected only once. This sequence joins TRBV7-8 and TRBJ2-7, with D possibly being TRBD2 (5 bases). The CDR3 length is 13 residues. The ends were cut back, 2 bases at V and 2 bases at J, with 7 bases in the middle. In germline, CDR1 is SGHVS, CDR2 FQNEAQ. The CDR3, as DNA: TGTGCCAGCAGCTTACTGCGGGCCTACGAGCAGTACTTC. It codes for CASSLLRAYEQYF.

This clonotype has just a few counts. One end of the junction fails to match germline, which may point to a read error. This CDR3 is CASSLGVSNEKLFF. In nucleotides, the CDR3 is TGTGCCAGCAGTTTAGGGGTGTCTAATGAAAAACTGTTTTTT. The chain joins TRBV7-9 to TRBJ1-4; tentatively, D is TRBD1 (5 bases). The CDR3 runs to 14 residues. Germline assignment: CDR1 SEHNR and CDR2 FQNEAQ (reference sequence).

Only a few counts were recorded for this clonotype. In DNA, the CDR3 is TGTGCCAGCAGCCAATTACTCGCAAGCTCCTACAATGAGCAGTTCTTC. This sequence encodes CASSQLLASSYNEQFF. The V call is TRBV14, the J call TRBJ2-1; the D is unclear. Trimming cost V 2 bases and J 0 bases, with 11 bases left between them. The CDR3 runs 16 residues. Per the germline V gene, CDR1 is SGHDN and CDR2 is FVKESK.

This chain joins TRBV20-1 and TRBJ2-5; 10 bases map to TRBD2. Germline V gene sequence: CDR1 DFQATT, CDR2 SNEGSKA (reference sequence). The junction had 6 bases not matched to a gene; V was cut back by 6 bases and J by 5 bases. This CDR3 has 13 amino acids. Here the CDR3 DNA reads TGCAGTGCCGAGCGGGGGGGCGAGGAGACCCAGTACTTC. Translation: CSAERGGEETQYF.

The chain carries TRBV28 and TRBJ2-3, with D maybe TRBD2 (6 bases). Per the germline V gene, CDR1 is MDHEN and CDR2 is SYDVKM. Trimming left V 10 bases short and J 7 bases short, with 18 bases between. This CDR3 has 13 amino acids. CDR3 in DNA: TGTGCCACCACAGACCCTGGGACTTATACGCAGTATTTT. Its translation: CATTDPGTYTQYF.

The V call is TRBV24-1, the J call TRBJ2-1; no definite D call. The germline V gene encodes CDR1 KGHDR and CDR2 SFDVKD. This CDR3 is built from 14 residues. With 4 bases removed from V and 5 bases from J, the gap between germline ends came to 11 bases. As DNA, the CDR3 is TGTGCCACCAGTGACCTCCGTGGGGACAATGAGCAGTTCTTC. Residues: CATSDLRGDNEQFF.

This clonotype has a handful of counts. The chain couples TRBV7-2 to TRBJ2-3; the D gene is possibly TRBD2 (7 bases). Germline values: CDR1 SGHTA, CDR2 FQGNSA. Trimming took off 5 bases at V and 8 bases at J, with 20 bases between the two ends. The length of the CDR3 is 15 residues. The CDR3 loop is CASSPGVGGPGTQYF. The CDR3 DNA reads TGTGCCAGCAGCCCCGGCGTGGGGGGGCCGGGTACGCAGTATTTT.